These T cell receptor beta chains were read from a single sample in a study of T cell repertoires in cytomegalovirus infection. TCRdb passed the reads through MiXCR, listing each CDR3 protein once. Of more than 400,000 distinct CDR3 sequences in the sample, around a quarter were seen once. The specimen was PBMCs. The receptors were gathered from a human donor in good health (CMV status not recorded). Some clones in this sample may be carry-over from other donors' samples. Both conserved end residues are part of each CDR3. A D gene is named only where the DNA matches it firmly. Only some rows state a clone size, as once, few, many or a class for expanded clones.

cdr3_aa: CASSQAGGNSGANVLTF
cdr3_nt: TGCGCCAGCAGCCAAGCTGGGGGTAATTCTGGGGCCAACGTCCTGACTTTC
v_call: TRBV4-1
j_call: TRBJ2-6
clone_size: -
d_call: -

cdr3_aa: CASSNSYSPLHF
cdr3_nt: TGTGCCAGCAGTAATTCGTATTCACCCCTCCACTTT
v_call: TRBV27
j_call: TRBJ1-6
clone_size: -
d_call: -

cdr3_aa: CASSLGLNQETQYF
cdr3_nt: TGTGCCAGCAGTTTAGGACTTAACCAAGAGACCCAGTACTTC
v_call: TRBV12-3/TRBV12-4
j_call: TRBJ2-5
clone_size: -
d_call: -

cdr3_aa: CASSLGGLAGWIGEQYF
cdr3_nt: TGTGCCAGCAGCTTAGGAGGCCTAGCGGGGTGGATTGGCGAGCAGTACTTC
v_call: TRBV7-2
j_call: TRBJ2-7
clone_size: -
d_call: TRBD2

cdr3_aa: CASSLKGVGGYTF
cdr3_nt: TGTGCCAGCAGCTTAAAGGGGGTGGGTGGCTACACCTTC
v_call: TRBV7-2
j_call: TRBJ1-2
clone_size: few
d_call: -

cdr3_aa: CATSRLTTPQETQYF
cdr3_nt: TGTGCCACCAGCAGACTTACCACGCCCCAAGAGACCCAGTACTTC
v_call: TRBV15
j_call: TRBJ2-5
clone_size: -
d_call: -

cdr3_aa: CASCRQRETPEQYF
cdr3_nt: TGTGCCAGCTGTAGACAGCGGGAAACTCCCGAGCAGTACTTC
v_call: TRBV6-2/TRBV6-3
j_call: TRBJ2-7
clone_size: few
d_call: TRBD2

cdr3_aa: CASSLAGPTPTINEQFF
cdr3_nt: TGTGCCAGCAGCTTAGCGGGACCAACTCCAACAATCAATGAGCAGTTCTTC
v_call: TRBV6-5
j_call: TRBJ2-1
clone_size: -
d_call: TRBD2

cdr3_aa: CASSYGTVRSDTQYF
cdr3_nt: TGTGCCAGCAGTTATGGGACAGTGAGATCAGATACGCAGTATTTT
v_call: TRBV6-1
j_call: TRBJ2-3
clone_size: few
d_call: TRBD1

cdr3_aa: CAWSVGTTDTQYF
cdr3_nt: TGTGCCTGGAGTGTGGGCACCACAGATACGCAGTATTTT
v_call: TRBV30
j_call: TRBJ2-3
clone_size: -
d_call: -

cdr3_aa: CASSWGAGPYEQYF
cdr3_nt: TGTGCCAGCAGCTGGGGGGCAGGGCCGTACGAGCAGTACTTC
v_call: TRBV7-2
j_call: TRBJ2-7
clone_size: -
d_call: -

cdr3_aa: CASTGQGAQVNYGYTF
cdr3_nt: TGTGCCAGCACCGGACAGGGGGCGCAGGTCAACTATGGCTACACCTTC
v_call: TRBV6-2/TRBV6-3
j_call: TRBJ1-2
clone_size: -
d_call: TRBD1

cdr3_aa: CASSPRASGLNNEQFF
cdr3_nt: TGTGCCAGTAGTCCTCGGGCTAGCGGATTAAACAATGAGCAGTTCTTC
v_call: TRBV19
j_call: TRBJ2-1
clone_size: -
d_call: TRBD2

cdr3_aa: CASSDGTGGPYGYTF
cdr3_nt: TGTGCCAGCAGTGATGGGACAGGGGGCCCCTATGGCTACACCTTC
v_call: TRBV6-6
j_call: TRBJ1-2
clone_size: once
d_call: TRBD1

cdr3_aa: CASSPAFGTSGGPYEQYF
cdr3_nt: TGTGCCAGCAGCCCCGCTTTCGGGACTAGCGGGGGCCCCTACGAGCAGTACTTC
v_call: TRBV28
j_call: TRBJ2-7
clone_size: -
d_call: TRBD2

cdr3_aa: CASSLSFSGRESQFF
cdr3_nt: TGTGCCAGCAGCTTAAGTTTCAGCGGGAGGGAATCGCAGTTCTTC
v_call: TRBV7-2
j_call: TRBJ2-1
clone_size: -
d_call: TRBD2

cdr3_aa: CASSSIGQGLDSGNTIYF
cdr3_nt: TGTGCCAGCAGCTCTATCGGTCAGGGGCTGGACTCTGGAAACACCATATATTTT
v_call: TRBV7-8
j_call: TRBJ1-3
clone_size: few
d_call: -

cdr3_aa: CASSKSPQLADTQYF
cdr3_nt: TGTGCCAGTAGTAAATCCCCCCAACTAGCGGATACGCAGTATTTT
v_call: TRBV19
j_call: TRBJ2-3
clone_size: many
d_call: TRBD2

cdr3_aa: CASSSGTTLYEQYF
cdr3_nt: TGCGCCAGCAGCTCCGGGACTACCCTCTACGAGCAGTACTTC
v_call: TRBV5-1
j_call: TRBJ2-7
clone_size: -
d_call: TRBD2

cdr3_aa: CASSYSEAFF
cdr3_nt: TGTGCCAGCAGTTACTCTGAAGCTTTCTTT
v_call: TRBV6-6
j_call: TRBJ1-1
clone_size: few
d_call: -

cdr3_aa: CASSFQAGGPSGETQYF
cdr3_nt: TGTGCCAGCAGTTTCCAGGCGGGAGGGCCCTCAGGAGAGACCCAGTACTTC
v_call: TRBV6-1
j_call: TRBJ2-5
clone_size: few
d_call: TRBD2

cdr3_aa: CASSWDRGGTEAFF
cdr3_nt: TGTGCCAGCAGCTGGGACAGGGGAGGCACTGAAGCTTTCTTT
v_call: TRBV7-6
j_call: TRBJ1-1
clone_size: few
d_call: TRBD1

cdr3_aa: CASSFNPDAGTGMNTEAFF
cdr3_nt: TGTGCCAGCAGCTTCAACCCGGATGCCGGGACAGGAATGAACACTGAAGCTTTCTTT
v_call: TRBV7-6
j_call: TRBJ1-1
clone_size: few
d_call: TRBD1

cdr3_aa: CASSLGGQPYNEQFF
cdr3_nt: TGTGCCAGCAGTTTAGGGGGTCAACCCTACAATGAGCAGTTCTTC
v_call: TRBV12-3/TRBV12-4
j_call: TRBJ2-1
clone_size: many
d_call: -

cdr3_aa: CASSRPRLSTDTQYF
cdr3_nt: TGTGCCAGCAGCCGTCCTCGACTAAGCACAGATACGCAGTATTTT
v_call: TRBV7-9
j_call: TRBJ2-3
clone_size: few
d_call: -

cdr3_aa: CSYGGDGLSEQYF
cdr3_nt: TGCAGCTACGGGGGGGACGGACTAAGCGAGCAGTACTTC
v_call: TRBV20-1
j_call: TRBJ2-7
clone_size: -
d_call: TRBD2

cdr3_aa: CASSWDRGRQPQHF
cdr3_nt: TGTGCCAGCAGCTGGGACAGGGGTAGACAGCCCCAGCATTTT
v_call: TRBV12-3/TRBV12-4
j_call: TRBJ1-5
clone_size: many
d_call: TRBD1

cdr3_aa: CASSRDYPEAFF
cdr3_nt: TGTGCCAGCAGTCGGGATTACCCTGAAGCTTTCTTT
v_call: TRBV2
j_call: TRBJ1-1
clone_size: -
d_call: -

cdr3_aa: CASTTSGRTDTQYF
cdr3_nt: TGTGCCAGCACGACTAGCGGGAGAACAGATACGCAGTATTTT
v_call: TRBV6-5
j_call: TRBJ2-3
clone_size: few
d_call: TRBD2

cdr3_aa: CASSGGGKQFF
cdr3_nt: TGTGCCAGCAGTGGGGGAGGGAAGCAGTTCTTC
v_call: TRBV14
j_call: TRBJ2-1
clone_size: few
d_call: TRBD2

cdr3_aa: CASSLEPFNYGYTF
cdr3_nt: TGTGCCAGCAGTTTAGAGCCCTTCAACTATGGCTACACCTTC
v_call: TRBV12-3/TRBV12-4
j_call: TRBJ1-2
clone_size: few
d_call: -